Below, 32 T cell receptor beta chains from the same sample are listed, as sequenced in a study of CD8+ T cells in alopecia areata. This sample's treatment: oral pan-JAK inhibitor, 5-10 mg twice daily. Isolated RNA was reverse transcribed into cDNA used as the sequencing template. The table came from immunoSEQ multiplex PCR; TCRdb's copy has only in-frame clones and leaves some out. Among over 150,000 clones listed, about three fifths were seen once. The specimen was CD4+ T cells sorted from blood, collected at week 24, from a patient treated with tofacitinib. Receptors were obtained from a human donor with alopecia areata.

This sequence joins TRBV29-1 and TRBJ2-5; a weak D match, TRBD2 (8 bases). The V end was cut by 7 bases, the J end by 3 bases, with 12 bases between. The CDR3 contains 12 residues. Germline V gives CDR1 SQVTM, CDR2 ANQGSEA. The CDR3 reads CSAGGGEETQYF. CDR3 nucleotide sequence: TGCAGCGCGGGAGGGGGCGAAGAGACCCAGTACTTC.

This clone was seen only a few times. The CDR3 reads CASSVAWGASYEQYF. CDR3 nucleotide sequence: TGTGCCAGCAGCGTAGCTTGGGGGGCGTCCTACGAGCAGTACTTC. The chain combines TRBV9 with TRBJ2-7; D possibly matches TRBD1 or TRBD2 (6 bases each). CDR3 length equals 15 residues. Germline V gene data show CDR1 as SGDLS and CDR2 as YYNGEE. V lost 0 bases and J 1 base, leaving 11 bases between the germline ends. Full variable domain (outside the CDR3, taken from reference TRBV9 and TRBJ2-7): DSGVTQTPKHLITATGQRVTLRCSPRSGDLSVYWYQQSLDQGLQFLIQYYNGEERAKGNILERFSAQQFPDLHSELNLSSLELGDSALYFCASSVAWGASYEQYFGPGTRLTVT.

The chain couples TRBV29-1 to TRBJ1-2, with D hard to call. The V and J ends lost 4 bases and 1 base respectively, with 10 bases between them. The length of the CDR3 is 13 residues. Germline CDR1 SQVTM, CDR2 ANQGSEA. CDR3 sequence (DNA): TGCAGCGTTGGGGAGTTAAGTAACTATGGCTACACCTTC. Protein: CSVGELSNYGYTF.

This clone appeared a few times. The J gene is TRBJ2-2, the V gene TRBV7-9; the D is unclear. The CDR3 consists of 15 residues. CDR1 and CDR2 (germline): SEHNR, FQNEAQ (reference sequence). Trimming removed 1 base at V and 1 base at J, with 7 bases between. CDR3 in amino acids: CASSLEAGNTGELFF. The CDR3 DNA sequence: TGTGCCAGCAGCTTAGAGGCAGGGAACACCGGGGAGCTGTTTTTT.

In its sample, this clone was seen once. CDR3 region: CAISLGLTNTGELFF. The CDR3 DNA follows: TGTGCCATCAGCTTAGGACTGACGAACACCGGGGAGCTGTTTTTT. This sequence joins TRBV10-3 and TRBJ2-2; tentative D call: TRBD2 (5 bases). V lost 6 bases, J lost 0 bases, and 11 bases lay in between. The CDR3 is 15 amino acids. Germline CDR1 and CDR2: ENHRY and SYGVKD.

This CDR3 is CASSAGLASYEQYF. Here the CDR3 DNA reads TGTGCCAGCAGCGCGGGACTAGCTTCCTACGAGCAGTACTTC. The chain employs TRBV9 and TRBJ2-7; 9 positions agree with TRBD2. J lost 1 base, V lost 3 bases, and 2 bases had no gene match. The germline CDR1 and CDR2 sequences are SGDLS and YYNGEE. This CDR3 has 14 residues.

The chain is built from TRBV7-9 and TRBJ1-2, with 9 nucleotides matching TRBD1. CDR3 length: 15 residues. Germline lookup yields CDR1 SEHNR and CDR2 FQNEAQ (reference sequence). V shed 2 bases and J 7 bases; nucleotides not matched to a gene: 8. For the CDR3, the DNA is TGTGCCAGCAGCTTACCGGACAGGGGATTCGGTGGCTACACCTTC. It is translated as CASSLPDRGFGGYTF.

The chain carries TRBV7-2 and TRBJ2-5; the D gene is possibly TRBD2 (5 bases). CDR1 and CDR2 (germline): SGHTA, FQGNSA. Trimming cost V 3 bases and J 4 bases, with 9 bases left between them. There are 13 residues in the CDR3. The chain's CDR3 is CASSFEGRETQYF. The DNA for the CDR3 is TGTGCCAGCAGCTTTGAGGGTAGAGAGACCCAGTACTTC.

The chain carries TRBV21-1 and TRBJ1-5; the table's D call of TRBD1 was not tested on the DNA. TRBV21-1 is given as a pseudogene. This CDR3 spans 18 amino acids. The CDR3 reads CASSRPYRAYYSNQPQHF. The CDR3, as DNA: TGTGCCAGCAGCAGGCCCTACAGGGCCTACTATAGCAATCAGCCCCAGCATTTT.

The chain employs TRBV29-1 and TRBJ1-1; D unresolved. Germline-derived CDR1 and CDR2 are SQVTM and ANQGSEA. Trimming left V 4 bases short and J 1 base short, with 7 bases between. This CDR3 has 12 amino acids. Here the CDR3 reads CSVALGNTEAFF. CDR3 nucleotides: TGCAGCGTTGCCCTAGGGAACACTGAAGCTTTCTTT.

This chain links TRBV25-1 with TRBJ2-1; D is tentatively TRBD1 or TRBD2 (6 bases each). Germline V lookup: CDR1 MGHDK, CDR2 SYGVNS. Deletions cut 10 bases from V and 0 bases from J, with 13 bases between. The CDR3 extends over 14 amino acids. Written as DNA, the CDR3 is TGTGCCACCTCCGGGGGCAGCTCCTACAATGAGCAGTTCTTC. It codes for CATSGGSSYNEQFF.

This chain uses TRBV25-1 with TRBJ2-7, with 12 bases aligning to TRBD1. This CDR3 is built from 16 residues. The ends lost 6 bases at V and 7 bases at J; junction bases unmatched: 13. The germline V gene has CDR1 MGHDK and CDR2 SYGVNS. The CDR3 reads CASSSPPGQGAREQYF. In nucleotides, the CDR3 is TGTGCCAGCAGCTCACCACCGGGACAGGGGGCGAGGGAGCAGTACTTC.

This chain links TRBV9 with TRBJ1-1; no definite D call. The CDR3 has 14 amino acids. Trimming took off 4 bases at V and 2 bases at J, with 12 bases between the two ends. Germline CDR1 reads SGDLS; CDR2 reads YYNGEE. The CDR3 reads CASSPGLSNTEAFF. CDR3 DNA: TGTGCCAGCAGCCCGGGGTTGTCCAACACTGAAGCTTTCTTT.

The V gene is TRBV7-7, the J gene TRBJ2-1, with 9 positions matching TRBD1. CDR3 length: 13 amino acids. Trimming cost V 4 bases and J 8 bases; bases outside gene matches: 3. From germline, CDR1 is SSHAT and CDR2 FNYEAQ (reference sequence). CDR3: CASSSGQGYEQFF. The CDR3 DNA follows: TGTGCCAGCAGCTCGGGACAGGGCTATGAGCAGTTCTTC.

This chain connects TRBV29-1 to TRBJ1-2; D is ambiguous. This CDR3 is built from 11 residues. V was cut by 5 bases and J by 4 bases, with 8 bases left in between. The V gene's germline CDR1 is SQVTM and CDR2 ANQGSEA. The CDR3 protein is CSVRVGYGYTF. CDR3 coding DNA: TGCAGCGTTCGAGTGGGCTATGGCTACACCTTC.

The chain combines TRBV6-6 with TRBJ2-7, with D unclear. CDR1 is MNHNY and CDR2 is SVGAGI in the germline V gene (reference sequence). CDR3 length equals 14 residues. With 6 bases removed from V and 0 bases from J, the gap between germline ends came to 12 bases. DNA for the CDR3: TGTGCCAGCAGACCCCCAGGAGTCTCCTACGAGCAGTACTTC. Protein: CASRPPGVSYEQYF.

CDR3 sequence reads: CASSSDGTYGYTF. In DNA, the CDR3 is TGTGCCAGCAGCTCGGACGGGACCTATGGCTACACCTTC. The V call is TRBV7-9, the J call TRBJ1-2, with D possibly matching TRBD1 (5 bases). V was shortened by 4 bases and J by 4 bases, with 10 bases between the two germline ends. Germline V gives CDR1 SEHNR, CDR2 FQNEAQ (reference sequence). The length of the CDR3 is 13 residues.

The rearrangement links TRBV2 to TRBJ2-3; D may match TRBD1 or TRBD2 (5 bases each). The CDR3 has 13 amino acids. Trimming took off 4 bases at V and 4 bases at J, with 9 bases between the two ends. The germline gives CDR1 SNHLY, CDR2 FYNNEI. In DNA form, the CDR3 reads TGTGCCAGCAGTGCAGGGACGGCAGATACGCAGTATTTT. It translates to CASSAGTADTQYF.

The chain uses TRBV30 and TRBJ2-5; perhaps D is TRBD1 or TRBD2 (5 bases each). Germline V gives CDR1 GTSNPN, CDR2 SVGIG (reference sequence). Trimming took 1 base from V and 0 from J, leaving 15 bases between them. The CDR3 totals 16 residues. DNA for the CDR3: TGTGCCTGGAGTGGATTTGAGGGGACCGACCAAGAGACCCAGTACTTC. Translating gives CAWSGFEGTDQETQYF.

In its sample, this clone was seen a few times. V gene TRBV7-9 combines with J gene TRBJ1-6, with D perhaps matching TRBD1 (5 bases). Germline assignment: CDR1 SEHNR and CDR2 FQNEAQ (reference sequence). Trimming took 4 bases from V and 11 from J, leaving 6 bases between them. The CDR3 has 11 residues. The CDR3 is CASSSGPPLHF. The CDR3 region has the DNA TGTGCCAGCAGCTCGGGGCCACCCCTCCACTTT.

V usage is TRBV6-4 and J usage is TRBJ1-4; 7 bases are a match to TRBD1. The CDR3 sequence is 14 residues long. J was trimmed by 5 bases and V by 5 bases; bases with no gene match: 5. Germline CDR1 MRHNA, CDR2 SNTAGT. The CDR3 protein is CASSSTGMNEKLFF. The CDR3 DNA is TGTGCCAGCAGTTCGACAGGGATGAATGAAAAACTGTTTTTT.

The chain combines TRBV5-1 with TRBJ1-5; 7 bases are shared with TRBD1. The germline CDR1 and CDR2 sequences are SGHRS and YFSETQ. The CDR3 spans 15 residues. The V segment lost 3 bases and the J segment 5 bases; nucleotides outside the gene matches: 8. Here the CDR3 DNA reads TGCGCCAGCAGCTCTACCGGGACAGAAGATCAGCCCCAGCATTTT. The encoded protein is CASSSTGTEDQPQHF.

The chain has TRBV29-1 and TRBJ2-1, with TRBD2 identical over 9 bases. The CDR3 consists of 13 residues. Germline assignment: CDR1 SQVTM and CDR2 ANQGSEA. The V gene end was trimmed by 8 bases and the J gene end by 7 bases; junction bases not matched to a gene: 9. In DNA, the CDR3 is TGCAGCCTACTAGCGGGCACACTAAATGAGCAGTTCTTC. Its translation is CSLLAGTLNEQFF.

The chain is built from TRBV2 and TRBJ2-7; TRBD2 might be the D (7 bases). V lost 6 bases to trimming and J lost 0 bases, with 15 bases between them. Germline V lookup: CDR1 SNHLY, CDR2 FYNNEI. The CDR3 loop spans 15 amino acids. CDR3 sequence reads: CASRWGGQASYEQYF. The DNA of the CDR3 is TGTGCCAGCAGATGGGGGGGCCAGGCCTCCTACGAGCAGTACTTC.

This clone has only a few counts. V and J are TRBV5-5 and TRBJ2-7, with D possibly TRBD2 on 5 matching bases. Germline V CDR1 and CDR2: SGHKS, YYEKEE (reference sequence). V was clipped by 0 bases and J by 2 bases, with 15 bases between them. This CDR3 has 16 amino acids. The CDR3 region has the DNA TGTGCCAGCAGCTTGGAAAGGAGCGGAGCCCCCTACGAGCAGTACTTC. Translating gives CASSLERSGAPYEQYF.

The rearrangement links TRBV7-2 to TRBJ2-1, with 7 bases that match TRBD2. The CDR3 loop spans 14 amino acids. Germline loops: CDR1 SGHTA, CDR2 FQGNSA. J lost 0 bases, V lost 10 bases, and 6 bases had no gene match. DNA of the CDR3: TGTGCCACCGGGAGCGGGAACTCCTACAATGAGCAGTTCTTC. Its protein product is CATGSGNSYNEQFF.

This clone was seen a single time. The V gene is TRBV5-6, the J gene TRBJ1-2; TRBD1 aligns across 7 bases. Unmatched junction bases numbered 4, after V lost 3 bases and J lost 8 bases. CDR1 and CDR2 (germline): SGHDT, YYEEEE. CDR3 length equals 12 residues. Written as DNA, the CDR3 is TGTGCCAGCAGCTGGGACAGTGGCGGCTACACCTTC. This translates into CASSWDSGGYTF.

The chain uses TRBV4-3 and TRBJ2-7; D remains unclear. The CDR3 contains 14 residues. V lost 11 bases to trimming and J lost 7 bases, with 24 bases between them. Germline-derived CDR1 and CDR2 are LGHNA and YSLEER. CDR3 amino acids: CAGPRPLLMGEQYF. CDR3 bases: TGCGCCGGGCCCCGACCTCTCCTGATGGGGGAGCAGTACTTC.

V is TRBV2 and J is TRBJ2-1; 9 bases match TRBD2. CDR3 length equals 15 residues. Germline V gene sequence: CDR1 SNHLY, CDR2 FYNNEI. The J segment lost 1 base and the V segment lost 7 bases, leaving 5 bases of the junction unmatched. CDR3 sequence reads: CASTAGGPSYNEQFF. Written as DNA, the CDR3 is TGTGCCAGCACGGCGGGAGGGCCATCCTACAATGAGCAGTTCTTC. Full variable domain (rest looked up from reference TRBV2 and TRBJ2-1): EPEVTQTPSHQVTQMGQEVILRCVPISNHLYFYWYRQILGQKVEFLVSFYNNEISEKSEIFDDQFSVERPDGSNFTLKIRSTKLEDSAMYFCASTAGGPSYNEQFFGPGTRLTVL.

This clone was seen a few times. The chain recombines TRBV21-1 with TRBJ1-5; the table's D call, TRBD1, has no DNA check behind it. TRBV21-1 is flagged as a pseudogene. The CDR3 is made up of 15 amino acids. This chain's CDR3 is CASSKVSTAPQPQHF. As DNA, the CDR3 is TGTGCCAGCAGCAAAGTTTCCACAGCCCCTCAGCCCCAGCATTTT.

This chain joins TRBV27 and TRBJ1-4; the D is unclear. Germline V gene lookup returns CDR1 MNHEY and CDR2 SMNVEV (reference sequence). Between the trimmed V and J ends, which lost 6 bases and 1 base, there was a span of 15 bases. This CDR3 is built from 16 residues. This CDR3 reads CASSTRRTQTNEKLFF. DNA for the CDR3: TGTGCCAGCAGCACCCGCAGGACGCAAACTAATGAAAAACTGTTTTTT.

CDR3: CASSGTANEKLFF. The CDR3 coding sequence is TGCGCCAGCAGTGGGACAGCAAATGAAAAACTGTTTTTT. V and J are TRBV5-1 and TRBJ1-4; 7 bases align to TRBD1. The V and J ends lost 5 bases and 5 bases, in that order; junction bases with no gene match: 3. Per the germline V gene, CDR1 is SGHRS and CDR2 is YFSETQ. CDR3 length equals 13 residues.